The clone carrying this TCR beta chain came up a few times. What it recognizes is unknown. CDR3 length equals 15 residues. Germline V gene data show CDR1 as DFQATT and CDR2 as SNEGSKA (reference sequence). Trimming removed 0 bases from V and 9 bases from J, with 18 bases in between. TCRdb reprocessed the 5' RACE reads with MiXCR, giving one entry per CDR3 protein. The sample comprises about 790,000 distinct CDR3 sequences, about 18% of which are singletons, and less than 15% rests with the top ten. The entry originates in a study of identical twins. General observations from the study: In monozygotic twins, models underestimated the sharing of out-of-frame TCR alpha.

These data were also filed under a second study, of T cells expressing NK-cell markers. According to that study: Beta-chain profiling covered CD3+CD56+NKG2C+, CD3+CD56+NKG2C- and CD3+CD56-NKG2C+ sorted subsets. About 6 donors had dominant NKG2C+ clonotypes that comprised about 1.0-8% of their CD8+ T cells.

The sample taken for sequencing was PBMCs. This chain connects TRBV20-1 to TRBJ2-1; TRBD2 might be the D (6 bases). This TCR was sampled from a woman aged 18-29 years in good health. CDR3 bases: TGCAGTGCTAGAGATGGATGGGCGGGACGGGGTGAGCAGTTCTTC. This codes for CSARDGWAGRGEQFF.